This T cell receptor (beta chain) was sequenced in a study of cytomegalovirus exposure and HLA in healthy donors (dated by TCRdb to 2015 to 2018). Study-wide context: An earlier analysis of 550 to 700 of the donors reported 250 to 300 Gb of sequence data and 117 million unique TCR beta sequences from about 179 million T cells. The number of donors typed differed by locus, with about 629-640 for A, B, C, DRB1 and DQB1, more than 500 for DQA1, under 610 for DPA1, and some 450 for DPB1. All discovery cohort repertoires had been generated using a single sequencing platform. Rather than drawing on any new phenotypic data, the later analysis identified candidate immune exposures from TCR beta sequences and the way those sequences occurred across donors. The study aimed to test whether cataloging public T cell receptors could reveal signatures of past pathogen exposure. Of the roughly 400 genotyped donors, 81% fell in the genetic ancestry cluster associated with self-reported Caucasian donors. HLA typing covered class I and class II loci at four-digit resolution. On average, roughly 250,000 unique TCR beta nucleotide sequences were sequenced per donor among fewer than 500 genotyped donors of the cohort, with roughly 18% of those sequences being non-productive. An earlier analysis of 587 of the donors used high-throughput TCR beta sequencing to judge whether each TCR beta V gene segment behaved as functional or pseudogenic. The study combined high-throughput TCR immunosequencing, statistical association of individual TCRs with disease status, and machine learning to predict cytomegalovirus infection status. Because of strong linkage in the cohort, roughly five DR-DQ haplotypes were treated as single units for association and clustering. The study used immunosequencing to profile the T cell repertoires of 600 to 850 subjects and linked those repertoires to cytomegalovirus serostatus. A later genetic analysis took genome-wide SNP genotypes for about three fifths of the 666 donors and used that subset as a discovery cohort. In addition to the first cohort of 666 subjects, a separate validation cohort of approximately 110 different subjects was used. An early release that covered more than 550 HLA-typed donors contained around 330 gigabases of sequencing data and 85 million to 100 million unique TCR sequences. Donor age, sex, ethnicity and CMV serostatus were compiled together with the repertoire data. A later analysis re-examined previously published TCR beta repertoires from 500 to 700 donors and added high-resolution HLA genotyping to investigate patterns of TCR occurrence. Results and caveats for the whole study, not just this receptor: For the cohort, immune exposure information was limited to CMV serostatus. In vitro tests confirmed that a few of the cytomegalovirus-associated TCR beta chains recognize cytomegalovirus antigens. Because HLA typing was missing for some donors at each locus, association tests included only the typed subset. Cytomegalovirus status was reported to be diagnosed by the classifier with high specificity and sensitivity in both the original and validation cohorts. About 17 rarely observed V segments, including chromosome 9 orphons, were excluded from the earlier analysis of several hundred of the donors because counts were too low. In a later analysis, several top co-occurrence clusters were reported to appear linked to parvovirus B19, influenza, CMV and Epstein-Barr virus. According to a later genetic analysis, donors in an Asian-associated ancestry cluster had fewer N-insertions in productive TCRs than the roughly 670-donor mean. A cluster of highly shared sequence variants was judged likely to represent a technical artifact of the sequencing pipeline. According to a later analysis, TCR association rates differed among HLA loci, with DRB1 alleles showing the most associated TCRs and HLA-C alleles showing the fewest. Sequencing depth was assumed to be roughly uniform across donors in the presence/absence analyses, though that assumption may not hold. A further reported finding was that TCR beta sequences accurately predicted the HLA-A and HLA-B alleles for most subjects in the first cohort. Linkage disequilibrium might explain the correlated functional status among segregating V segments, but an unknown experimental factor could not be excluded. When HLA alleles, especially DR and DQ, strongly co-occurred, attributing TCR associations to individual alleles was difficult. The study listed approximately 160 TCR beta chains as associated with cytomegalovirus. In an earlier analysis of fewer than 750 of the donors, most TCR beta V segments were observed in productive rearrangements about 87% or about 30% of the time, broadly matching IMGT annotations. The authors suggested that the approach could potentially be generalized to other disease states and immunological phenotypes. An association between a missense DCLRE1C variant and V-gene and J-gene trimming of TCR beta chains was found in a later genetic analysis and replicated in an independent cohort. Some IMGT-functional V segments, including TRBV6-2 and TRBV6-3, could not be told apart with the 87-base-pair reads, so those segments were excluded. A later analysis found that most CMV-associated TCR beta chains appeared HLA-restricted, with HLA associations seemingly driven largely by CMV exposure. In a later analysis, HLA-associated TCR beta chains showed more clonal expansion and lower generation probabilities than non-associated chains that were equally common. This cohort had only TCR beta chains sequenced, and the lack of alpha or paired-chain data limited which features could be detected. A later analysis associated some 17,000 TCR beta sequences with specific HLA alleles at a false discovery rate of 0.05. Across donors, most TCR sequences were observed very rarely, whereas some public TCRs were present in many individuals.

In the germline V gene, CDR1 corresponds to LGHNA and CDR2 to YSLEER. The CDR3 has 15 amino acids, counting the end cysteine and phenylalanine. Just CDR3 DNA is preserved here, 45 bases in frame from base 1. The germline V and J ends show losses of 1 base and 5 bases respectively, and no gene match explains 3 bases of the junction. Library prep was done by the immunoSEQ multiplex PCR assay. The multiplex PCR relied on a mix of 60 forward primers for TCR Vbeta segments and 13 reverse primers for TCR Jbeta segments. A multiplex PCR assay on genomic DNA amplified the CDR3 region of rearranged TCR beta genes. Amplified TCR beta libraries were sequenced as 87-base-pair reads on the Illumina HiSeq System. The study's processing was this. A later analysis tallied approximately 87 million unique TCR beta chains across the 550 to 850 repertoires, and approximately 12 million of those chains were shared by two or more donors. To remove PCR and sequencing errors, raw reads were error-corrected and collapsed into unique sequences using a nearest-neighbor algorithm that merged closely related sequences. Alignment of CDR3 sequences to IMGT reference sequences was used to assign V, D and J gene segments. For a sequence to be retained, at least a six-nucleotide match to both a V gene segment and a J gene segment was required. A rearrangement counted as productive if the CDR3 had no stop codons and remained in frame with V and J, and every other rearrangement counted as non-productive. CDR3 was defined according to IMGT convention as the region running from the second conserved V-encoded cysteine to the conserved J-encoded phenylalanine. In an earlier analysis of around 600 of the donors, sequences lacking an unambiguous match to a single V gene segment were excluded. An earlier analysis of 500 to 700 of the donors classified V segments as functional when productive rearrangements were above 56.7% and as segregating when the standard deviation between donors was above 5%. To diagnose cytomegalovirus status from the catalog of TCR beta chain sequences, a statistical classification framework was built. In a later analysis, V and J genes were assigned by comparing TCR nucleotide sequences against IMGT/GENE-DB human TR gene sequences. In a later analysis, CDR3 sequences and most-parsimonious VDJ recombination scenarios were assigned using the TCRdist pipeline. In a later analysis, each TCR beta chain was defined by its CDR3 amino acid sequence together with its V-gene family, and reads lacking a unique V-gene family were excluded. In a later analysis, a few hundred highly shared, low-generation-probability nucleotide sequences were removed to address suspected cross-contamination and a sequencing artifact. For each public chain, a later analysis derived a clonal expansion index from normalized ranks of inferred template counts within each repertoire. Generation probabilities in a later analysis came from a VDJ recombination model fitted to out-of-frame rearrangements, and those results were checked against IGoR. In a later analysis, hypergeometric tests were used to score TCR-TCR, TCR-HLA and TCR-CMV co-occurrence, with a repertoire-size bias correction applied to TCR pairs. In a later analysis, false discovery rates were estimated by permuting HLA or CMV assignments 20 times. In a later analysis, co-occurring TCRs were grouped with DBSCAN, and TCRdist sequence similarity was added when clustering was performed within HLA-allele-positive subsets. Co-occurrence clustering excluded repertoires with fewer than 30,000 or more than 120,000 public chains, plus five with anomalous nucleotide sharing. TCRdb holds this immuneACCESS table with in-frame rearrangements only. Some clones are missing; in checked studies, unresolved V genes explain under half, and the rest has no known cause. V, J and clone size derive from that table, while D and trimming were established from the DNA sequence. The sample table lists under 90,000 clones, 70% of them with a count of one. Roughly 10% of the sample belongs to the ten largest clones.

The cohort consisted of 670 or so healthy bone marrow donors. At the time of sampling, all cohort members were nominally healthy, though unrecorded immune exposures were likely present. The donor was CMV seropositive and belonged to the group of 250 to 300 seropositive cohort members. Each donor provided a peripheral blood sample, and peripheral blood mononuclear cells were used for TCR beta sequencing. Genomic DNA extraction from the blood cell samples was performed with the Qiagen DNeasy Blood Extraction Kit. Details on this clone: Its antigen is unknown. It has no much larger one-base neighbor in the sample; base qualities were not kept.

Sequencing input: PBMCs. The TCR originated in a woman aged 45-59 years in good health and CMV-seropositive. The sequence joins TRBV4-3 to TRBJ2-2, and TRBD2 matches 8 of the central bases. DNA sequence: TGCGCCAGCAGCCAAGTACGGGGGGGAACCGGGGAGCTGTTTTTT. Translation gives CASSQVRGGTGELFF.